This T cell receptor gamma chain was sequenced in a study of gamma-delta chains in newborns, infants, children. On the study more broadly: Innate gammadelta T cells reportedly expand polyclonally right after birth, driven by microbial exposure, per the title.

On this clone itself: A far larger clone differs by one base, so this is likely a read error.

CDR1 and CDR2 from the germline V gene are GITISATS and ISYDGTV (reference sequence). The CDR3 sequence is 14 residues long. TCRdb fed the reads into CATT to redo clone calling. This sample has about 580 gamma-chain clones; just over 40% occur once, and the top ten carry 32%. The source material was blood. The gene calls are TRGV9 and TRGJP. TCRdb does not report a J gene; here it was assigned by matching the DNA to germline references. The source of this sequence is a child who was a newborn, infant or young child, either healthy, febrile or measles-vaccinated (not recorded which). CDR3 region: CALWEVLGKEIKVF. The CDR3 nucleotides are TGTGCCTTGTGGGAGGTGTTGGGCAAAGAAATCAAGGTATTT.